A single sample gave rise to the 24 T cell receptor beta chains below, sequenced in a study of T cell responses to AZD1222 COVID-19 vaccine. This table comes from immunoSEQ multiplex PCR, and its TCRdb copy is limited to in-frame clones, with some not included. This table has 84,000 or so clones, 70% to 90% appearing once. The input for sequencing was peripheral blood, taken on day 0 of AZD1222 vaccination. The source is an adult in good health.

The genes are TRBV5-6 and TRBJ2-1; no firm D call. Trimming removed 4 bases from V and 7 bases from J, with 18 bases in between. Per the germline V gene, CDR1 is SGHDT and CDR2 is YYEEEE. The CDR3 consists of 15 residues. CDR3 sequence reads: CASSPRYKRANEQFF. CDR3 bases: TGTGCCAGCAGCCCCCGTTACAAAAGGGCGAATGAGCAGTTCTTC. Full variable domain (missing parts from reference TRBV5-6 and TRBJ2-1): DAGVTQSPTHLIKTRGQQVTLRCSPKSGHDTVSWYQQALGQGPQFIFQYYEEEERQRGNFPDRFSGHQFPNYSSELNVNALLLGDSALYLCASSPRYKRANEQFFGPGTRLTVL.

V and J are TRBV11-2 and TRBJ2-1; 9 nucleotides agree with TRBD2. Germline V gene sequence: CDR1 SGHAT, CDR2 FQNNGV. Trimming at V came to 5 bases and at J to 5 bases, leaving 13 bases not matched to a gene. The CDR3 runs to 17 residues. The CDR3 DNA is TGTGCCAGCAGCCCGGACGTCCTAGCGGGACCTCACAATGAGCAGTTCTTC. It yields the protein CASSPDVLAGPHNEQFF.

The genes are TRBV5-5 and TRBJ2-3, with 14 bases identical to TRBD2. From germline, CDR1 is SGHKS and CDR2 YYEKEE (reference sequence). The CDR3 totals 18 residues. J lost 5 bases, V lost 4 bases, and 12 bases had no gene match. CDR3 nucleotide sequence: TGTGCCAGCAGCCTGTACGGGACTAGCGGGAGACTAATAGATACGCAGTATTTT. This sequence encodes CASSLYGTSGRLIDTQYF. The whole variable domain, remainder taken from reference TRBV5-5 and TRBJ2-3, is DAGVTQSPTHLIKTRGQQVTLRCSPISGHKSVSWYQQVLGQGPQFIFQYYEKEERGRGNFPDRFSARQFPNYSSELNVNALLLGDSALYLCASSLYGTSGRLIDTQYFGPGTRLTVL.

This clone was counted a few times. This chain connects TRBV5-1 to TRBJ1-5, with 7 positions matching TRBD1. With V trimmed by 5 bases and J by 5 bases, 7 bases remained unmatched. The germline CDR1 and CDR2 sequences are SGHRS and YFSETQ. CDR3 length: 14 residues. DNA of the CDR3: TGCGCCAGCAGTATAGGGGGCGGGGATCAGCCCCAGCATTTT. As protein: CASSIGGGDQPQHF.

The J gene is TRBJ1-1, the V gene TRBV5-1; D is undetermined. Trimming left V 5 bases short and J 3 bases short, with 8 bases between. This CDR3 comprises 12 residues. Germline lookup yields CDR1 SGHRS and CDR2 YFSETQ. The CDR3 region is CASRVGDTEAFF. CDR3 DNA: TGCGCCAGCAGGGTCGGGGACACTGAAGCTTTCTTT. The full variable domain, its missing parts supplied by reference TRBV5-1 and TRBJ1-1, is KAGVTQTPRYLIKTRGQQVTLSCSPISGHRSVSWYQQTPGQGLQFLFEYFSETQRNKGNFPGRFSGRQFSNSRSEMNVSTLELGDSALYLCASRVGDTEAFFGQGTRLTVV.

The chain uses TRBV6-5 and TRBJ2-1; the D gene is possibly TRBD2 (5 bases). CDR3 length equals 13 residues. CDR1 is MNHEY, CDR2 SVGAGI, per germline. V was pared by 3 bases and J by 9 bases, with 12 bases between. Written as DNA, the CDR3 is TGTGCCAGCAGTTATCCCGGACTTACTGAGCAGTTCTTC. Amino acids: CASSYPGLTEQFF.

The V call is TRBV7-2, the J call TRBJ2-3; TRBD2 agrees at 11 bases. V gave up 5 bases and J gave up 7 bases; unmatched junction bases: 20. Germline V lookup: CDR1 SGHTA, CDR2 FQGNSA. The CDR3 runs to 19 residues. This CDR3 is CASSVLLAGGPAFGHTQYF. CDR3 nucleotides: TGTGCCAGCAGCGTTCTGCTAGCGGGGGGACCAGCTTTCGGGCATACGCAGTATTTT.

V is TRBV6-5 and J is TRBJ1-1; D uncertain. The CDR3 extends over 15 amino acids. Germline assignment: CDR1 MNHEY and CDR2 SVGAGI. V was shortened by 5 bases and J by 1 base, with 14 bases between the two germline ends. The CDR3 here is CASSKSRVSNTEAFF. The DNA for the CDR3 is TGTGCCAGCAGTAAAAGCCGGGTTTCGAACACTGAAGCTTTCTTT.

The chain links TRBV27 to TRBJ2-1, with 12 positions matching TRBD2. Germline CDR1 is MNHEY and CDR2 is SMNVEV (reference sequence). The CDR3 contains 16 residues. V was clipped by 4 bases and J by 7 bases; unmatched bases: 8. CDR3: CASSSRLAGAMNEQFF. CDR3 DNA sequence: TGTGCCAGCAGTTCCAGACTAGCGGGGGCGATGAATGAGCAGTTCTTC.

This clone appeared a few times. This chain joins TRBV3-1 (or the pseudogene TRBV3-2) and TRBJ1-4; D possibly corresponds to TRBD1 (5 bases). The CDR3 covers 15 residues. V lost 4 bases and J lost 10, with 19 bases in between. CDR1 and CDR2 (germline): LGHDT, YNNKEL (reference sequence). The CDR3 spells CASSPSGAAMGKLFF. The CDR3 region has the DNA TGTGCCAGCAGCCCCTCCGGGGCAGCTATGGGAAAACTGTTTTTT.

The V and J genes are TRBV7-9 and TRBJ2-1; D unclear. CDR1 SEHNR and CDR2 FQNEAQ come from the germline V gene (reference sequence). V gave up 6 bases and J gave up 3 bases, with 21 bases separating them. The CDR3 contains 17 residues. CDR3 DNA sequence: TGTGCCAGCAGTATAGAAGATATAAGATCTGGCTACAATGAGCAGTTCTTC. Translating gives CASSIEDIRSGYNEQFF.

This sequence joins TRBV19 and TRBJ1-6; D is perhaps TRBD1 (6 bases). V dropped 5 bases and J dropped 0 bases, with 17 bases sitting between them. CDR1 and CDR2 from the germline V gene are LNHDA and SQIVND (reference sequence). CDR3 length equals 18 residues. The DNA of the CDR3 is TGTGCCAGTAGTTCCTCGGAGGGGGGAAGCTCCTATAATTCACCCCTCCACTTT. This translates into CASSSSEGGSSYNSPLHF.

The chain is built from TRBV29-1 and TRBJ2-3, with 7 bases matching TRBD2. There are 13 residues in the CDR3. Germline-derived CDR1 and CDR2 are SQVTM and ANQGSEA. The V segment lost 7 bases and the J segment 0 bases; nucleotides outside the gene matches: 4. The CDR3: CSGWGGSTDTQYF. The CDR3 bases are TGCAGCGGGTGGGGAGGGAGCACAGATACGCAGTATTTT.

The chain joins TRBV18 to TRBJ1-2; D is possibly TRBD1 (5 bases). CDR3 length: 14 amino acids. Per germline, CDR1 KGHSH and CDR2 LQKENI. V was cut by 1 base and J by 8 bases, with 14 bases left in between. As DNA, the CDR3 is TGTGCCAGCTCACCACAAAGGGGAGCAGGGGGCTACACCTTC. Translating gives CASSPQRGAGGYTF.

The rearrangement links TRBV18 to TRBJ2-7, with unresolved D. Deletions cut 6 bases from V and 0 bases from J, with 15 bases between. The germline V gene has CDR1 KGHSH and CDR2 LQKENI. The CDR3 has 15 residues. The CDR3, as DNA: TGTGCCAGCTCCCAGGACGGTCTATACTCCTACGAGCAGTACTTC. Translating it yields CASSQDGLYSYEQYF.

This chain connects TRBV16 to TRBJ1-2; possible D gene TRBD1, 6 bases. The germline gives CDR1 KGHSY, CDR2 FQNENV. The V and J ends lost 6 bases and 4 bases respectively, with 12 bases between them. The CDR3 covers 13 residues. For the CDR3, the DNA is TGTGCCAGCAGTCCTGACAGGTCCTATGGCTACACCTTC. This codes for CASSPDRSYGYTF.

The chain couples TRBV5-4 to TRBJ2-3; the D call may be TRBD1 or TRBD2 (5 bases each). V shed 2 bases and J shed 11 bases, with 18 bases lying between them. The CDR3 totals 14 residues. The V gene's germline CDR1 is SGHNT and CDR2 YYREEE (reference sequence). CDR3 nucleotides: TGTGCCAGCAGCTTCGGGGCTAGCCCGTCAGGGCAGTATTTT. Amino acids: CASSFGASPSGQYF.

This sequence joins TRBV18 and TRBJ2-1; no firm D call. Germline values: CDR1 KGHSH, CDR2 LQKENI. The CDR3 covers 15 residues. V gave up 2 bases and J gave up 1 base, with 9 bases separating them. CDR3 sequence reads: CASSPGVSSYNEQFF. The CDR3 coding sequence is TGTGCCAGCTCACCAGGGGTCTCGTCCTACAATGAGCAGTTCTTC.

The J gene is TRBJ1-1, the V gene TRBV28; D gene uncertain. The germline V and J ends were trimmed by 6 bases and 7 bases, with 15 bases remaining between them. The CDR3 extends over 13 amino acids. Germline V gene lookup returns CDR1 MDHEN and CDR2 SYDVKM. The CDR3 nucleotides read TGTGCCAGCAGGCCCCCTTCCGTCGGTGAAGCTTTCTTT. Its protein is CASRPPSVGEAFF.

This rearrangement joins TRBV6-2 or TRBV6-3 to TRBJ1-2, with D unresolved. V was shortened by 0 bases and J by 5 bases, with 7 bases between the two germline ends. This CDR3 is built from 13 residues. Per the germline V gene, CDR1 is MNHEY and CDR2 is SVGEGT. The CDR3 nucleotides are TGTGCCAGCAGTTACTCGAATGGGTATGGCTACACCTTC. As protein: CASSYSNGYGYTF.

The J gene is TRBJ2-2, the V gene TRBV15; TRBD1 agrees at 10 bases. This CDR3 comprises 16 residues. V lost 9 bases to trimming and J lost 1 base; unmatched junction nucleotides: 8. Looked up from germline, CDR1 is LNHNV and CDR2 is YYDKDF (reference sequence). Here the CDR3 reads CATGQGDVRNTGELFF. The CDR3 DNA reads as TGTGCCACTGGACAGGGGGATGTAAGGAACACCGGGGAGCTGTTTTTT.

V usage is TRBV10-3 and J usage is TRBJ2-2; D might be TRBD2 (5 bases). The CDR3 is 13 amino acids. Trimming left V 8 bases short and J 0 bases short, with 7 bases between. Germline CDR1 is ENHRY and CDR2 is SYGVKD. The CDR3 region has the DNA TGTGCCATCTTGGGAGCGAACACCGGGGAGCTGTTTTTT. Its translation is CAILGANTGELFF.

The rearrangement links TRBV15 to TRBJ1-6, with D uncertain. CDR1 is LNHNV, CDR2 YYDKDF, per germline (reference sequence). The length of the CDR3 is 12 residues. Trimming pared 0 bases from V and 10 bases from J, leaving 4 bases between. CDR3 nucleotides: TGTGCCACCAGCAGAGATTACTCACCCCTCCACTTT. Translation gives CATSRDYSPLHF.

The chain links TRBV6-4 to TRBJ1-2; 7 nucleotides agree with TRBD1. This CDR3 comprises 13 residues. CDR1 is MRHNA, CDR2 SNTAGT, per germline. Trimming at V came to 8 bases and at J to 7 bases, leaving 10 bases not matched to a gene. The CDR3 DNA reads TGTGCCAGCTCTACAGGGGCCTTAGGTGGCTACACCTTC. Residues: CASSTGALGGYTF.